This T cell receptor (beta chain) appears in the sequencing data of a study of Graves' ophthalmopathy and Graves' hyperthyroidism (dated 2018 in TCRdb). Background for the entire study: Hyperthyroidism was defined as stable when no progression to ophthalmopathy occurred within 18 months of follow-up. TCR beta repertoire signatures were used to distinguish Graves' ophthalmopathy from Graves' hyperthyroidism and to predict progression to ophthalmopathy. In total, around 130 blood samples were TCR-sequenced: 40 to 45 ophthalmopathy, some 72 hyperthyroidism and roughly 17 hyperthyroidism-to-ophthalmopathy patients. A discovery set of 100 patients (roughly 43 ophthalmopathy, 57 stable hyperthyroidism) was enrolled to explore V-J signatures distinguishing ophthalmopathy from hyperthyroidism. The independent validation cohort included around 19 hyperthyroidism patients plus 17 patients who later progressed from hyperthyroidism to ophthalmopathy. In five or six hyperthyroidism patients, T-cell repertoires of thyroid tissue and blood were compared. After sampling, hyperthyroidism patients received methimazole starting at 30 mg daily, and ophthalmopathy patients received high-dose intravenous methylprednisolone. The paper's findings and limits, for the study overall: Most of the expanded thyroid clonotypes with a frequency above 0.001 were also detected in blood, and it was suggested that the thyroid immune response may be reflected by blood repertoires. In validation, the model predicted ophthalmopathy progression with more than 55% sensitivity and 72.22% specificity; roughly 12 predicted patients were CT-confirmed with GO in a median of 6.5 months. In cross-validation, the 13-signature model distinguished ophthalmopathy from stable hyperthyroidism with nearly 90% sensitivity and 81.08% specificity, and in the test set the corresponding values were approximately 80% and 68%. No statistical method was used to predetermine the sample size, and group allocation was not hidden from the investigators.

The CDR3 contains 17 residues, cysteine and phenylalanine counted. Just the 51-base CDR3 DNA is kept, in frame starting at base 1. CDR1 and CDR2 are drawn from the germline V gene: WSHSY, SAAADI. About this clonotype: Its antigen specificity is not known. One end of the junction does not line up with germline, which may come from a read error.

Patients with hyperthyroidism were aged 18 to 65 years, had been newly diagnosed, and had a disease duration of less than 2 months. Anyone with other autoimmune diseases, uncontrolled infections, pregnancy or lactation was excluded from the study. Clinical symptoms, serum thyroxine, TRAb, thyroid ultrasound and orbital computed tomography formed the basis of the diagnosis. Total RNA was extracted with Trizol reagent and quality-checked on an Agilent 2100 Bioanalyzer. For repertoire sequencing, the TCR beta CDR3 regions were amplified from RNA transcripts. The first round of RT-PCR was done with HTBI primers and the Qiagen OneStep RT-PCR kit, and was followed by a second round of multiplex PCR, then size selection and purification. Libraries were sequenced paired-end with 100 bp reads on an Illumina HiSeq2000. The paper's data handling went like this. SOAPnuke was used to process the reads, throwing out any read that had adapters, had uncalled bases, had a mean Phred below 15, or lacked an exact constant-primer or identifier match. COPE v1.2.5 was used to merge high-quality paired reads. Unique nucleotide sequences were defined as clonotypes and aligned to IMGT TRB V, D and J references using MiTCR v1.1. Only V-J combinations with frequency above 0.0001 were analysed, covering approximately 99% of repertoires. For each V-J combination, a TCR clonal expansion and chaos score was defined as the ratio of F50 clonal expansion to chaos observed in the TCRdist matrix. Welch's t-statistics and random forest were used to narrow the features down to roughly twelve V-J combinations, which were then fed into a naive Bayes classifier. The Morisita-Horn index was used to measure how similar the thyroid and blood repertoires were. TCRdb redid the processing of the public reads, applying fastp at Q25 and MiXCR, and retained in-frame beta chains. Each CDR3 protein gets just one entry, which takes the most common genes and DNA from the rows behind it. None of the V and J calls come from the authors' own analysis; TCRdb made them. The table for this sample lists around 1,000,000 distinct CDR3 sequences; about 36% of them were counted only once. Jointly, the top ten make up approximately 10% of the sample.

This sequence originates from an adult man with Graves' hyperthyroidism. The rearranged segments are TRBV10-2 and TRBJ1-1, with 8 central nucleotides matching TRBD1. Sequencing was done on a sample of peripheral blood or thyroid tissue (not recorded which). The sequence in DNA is TGTGCCAGCAGTTTATTGGGCAGGGGGCAAGAGGACACTGAAGCTTTCTTT. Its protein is CASSLLGRGQEDTEAFF.